This entry lists 21 T cell receptor beta chains sequenced from one sample in a study of CD8+ T cells in alopecia areata. Extraction of RNA preceded its reverse transcription into cDNA, which served as the sequencing template. The repertoire was sequenced with immunoSEQ multiplex PCR; TCRdb's copy has only in-frame clones and lacks some. Of roughly 120,000 clones in the sample, 35% to 40% were seen once. Material: CD4+ T cells sorted from blood. Receptors were obtained from a human donor with alopecia areata.

This chain links TRBV27 with TRBJ2-3; TRBD2 aligns across 9 bases. Germline V gene lookup returns CDR1 MNHEY and CDR2 SMNVEV (reference sequence). Trimming cost V 5 bases and J 7 bases; bases outside gene matches: 7. The CDR3 is made up of 14 amino acids. CDR3 sequence (DNA): TGTGCCAGCAGTCCCCAGCGGGAGGAACATACGCAGTATTTT. The encoded protein is CASSPQREEHTQYF.

This chain connects TRBV29-1 to TRBJ2-3; 10 nucleotides agree with TRBD2. Trimming at V came to 0 bases and at J to 7 bases, leaving 4 bases not matched to a gene. Germline V CDR1 and CDR2: SQVTM, ANQGSEA. This CDR3 is built from 14 residues. The CDR3, as DNA: TGCAGCGTTGAAGAACTAGCGGGGATTAATACGCAGTATTTT. It encodes CSVEELAGINTQYF.

The chain has TRBV2 and TRBJ1-2; D is ambiguous. The CDR3 spans 11 residues. V lost 6 bases, J lost 7 bases, and 9 bases lay in between. From germline, CDR1 is SNHLY and CDR2 FYNNEI. The CDR3 region is CASSPRSGYTF. In DNA, the CDR3 is TGTGCCAGCAGCCCCAGATCTGGCTACACCTTC.

This rearrangement joins TRBV23-1 to TRBJ1-2; D is possibly TRBD1 (5 bases). TRBV23-1 is noted as an ORF with a role that remains uncertain. CDR3 length: 10 amino acids. V lost 10 bases and J lost 8, with 11 bases in between. CDR3 DNA sequence: TGCGCCAACGACGGGGCCGGCTACACCTTC. Amino acids: CANDGAGYTF.

The V and J genes are TRBV29-1 and TRBJ2-1, with D possibly matching TRBD2 (5 bases). V was pared by 5 bases and J by 9 bases, with 17 bases between. This CDR3 is built from 13 residues. The V gene's germline CDR1 is SQVTM and CDR2 ANQGSEA. The CDR3 protein is CSVSLSLVGEQFF. CDR3 in DNA: TGCAGCGTTAGCTTGTCACTAGTGGGTGAGCAGTTCTTC.

The sample holds a few counts of this clone. The CDR3 DNA reads TGTGCCAGCAGTTCCAGACTTACTAACTATGGCTACACCTTC. Translating gives CASSSRLTNYGYTF. The genes are TRBV27 and TRBJ1-2; D is uncertain. From germline, CDR1 is MNHEY and CDR2 SMNVEV (reference sequence). The CDR3 extends over 14 amino acids. V was cut by 4 bases and J by 0 bases, with 9 bases left in between.

The gene calls are TRBV30 and TRBJ1-5, with 7 bases matching TRBD1. CDR3 size: 12 residues. The V gene end was trimmed by 3 bases and the J gene end by 7 bases; junction bases not matched to a gene: 3. Germline V gene data show CDR1 as GTSNPN and CDR2 as SVGIG (reference sequence). The CDR3 DNA sequence: TGTGCCTGGAGCCCGGGACAGCAGCCCCAGCATTTT. This encodes CAWSPGQQPQHF. Using reference TRBV30 and TRBJ1-5 for the parts outside the CDR3, the full variable domain is SQTIHQWPATLVQPVGSPLSLECTVEGTSNPNLYWYRQAAGRGLQLLFYSVGIGQISSEVPQNLSASRPQDRQFILSSKKLLLSDSGFYLCAWSPGQQPQHFGDGTRLSIL.

The sample holds a few counts of this clone. V usage is TRBV14 and J usage is TRBJ1-5; weak D call: TRBD1 (5 bases). Germline CDR1 is SGHDN and CDR2 is FVKESK. The CDR3 loop spans 13 amino acids. Trimming left V 4 bases short and J 6 bases short, with 10 bases between. CDR3: CASSLTQGQPQHF. CDR3 nucleotides: TGTGCCAGCAGCCTCACCCAGGGTCAGCCCCAGCATTTT. The variable domain in full, completed from reference TRBV14 and TRBJ1-5, reads EAGVTQFPSHSVIEKGQTVTLRCDPISGHDNLYWYRRVMGKEIKFLLHFVKESKQDESGMPNNRFLAERTGGTYSTLKVQPAELEDSGVYFCASSLTQGQPQHFGDGTRLSIL.

This clone has a handful of counts. The CDR3 spells CATSWTSGSPDTQYF. The DNA of the CDR3 is TGTGCCACCAGCTGGACTAGCGGGAGCCCAGATACGCAGTATTTT. The rearrangement uses TRBV15 and TRBJ2-3; TRBD2 matches 13 bases. Germline lookup yields CDR1 LNHNV and CDR2 YYDKDF (reference sequence). The junction had 3 bases not matched to a gene; V was cut back by 5 bases and J by 4 bases. The CDR3 runs 15 residues.

This clone was found a few times. The chain recombines TRBV29-1 with TRBJ1-1; perhaps TRBD1 as D (6 bases). Germline V CDR1 and CDR2: SQVTM, ANQGSEA. With 6 bases removed from V and 6 bases from J, the gap between germline ends came to 20 bases. There are 14 residues in the CDR3. This CDR3 is CSVARMTGGAEAFF. The DNA for the CDR3 is TGCAGCGTAGCCAGGATGACAGGAGGTGCTGAAGCTTTCTTT.

Only one count was recorded for this clone. This chain links TRBV5-1 with TRBJ1-2; D perhaps matches TRBD1 (6 bases). Per the germline V gene, CDR1 is SGHRS and CDR2 is YFSETQ. CDR3 length: 14 amino acids. Trimming stripped 4 bases from V and 2 bases from J, with 12 bases between. The chain's CDR3 is CASSPRQGNYGYTF. The CDR3 DNA reads TGCGCCAGCAGCCCCCGGCAGGGGAACTATGGCTACACCTTC. Full variable domain (missing parts from reference TRBV5-1 and TRBJ1-2): KAGVTQTPRYLIKTRGQQVTLSCSPISGHRSVSWYQQTPGQGLQFLFEYFSETQRNKGNFPGRFSGRQFSNSRSEMNVSTLELGDSALYLCASSPRQGNYGYTFGSGTRLTVV.

In its sample, this clone was seen a few times. The chain couples TRBV7-2 to TRBJ2-3; no definite D call. CDR1 SGHTA and CDR2 FQGNSA come from the germline V gene. The CDR3 covers 13 residues. V lost 3 bases and J lost 2, with 6 bases in between. The CDR3 sequence is CASSFGNTDTQYF. The CDR3 DNA sequence: TGTGCCAGCAGCTTCGGAAACACAGATACGCAGTATTTT. The full variable domain, rest sourced from reference TRBV7-2 and TRBJ2-3, is GAGVSQSPSNKVTEKGKDVELRCDPISGHTALYWYRQSLGQGLEFLIYFQGNSAPDKSGLPSDRFSAERTGGSVSTLTIQRTQQEDSAVYLCASSFGNTDTQYFGPGTRLTVL.

As regards this clone: The same CDR3 also results from other DNA sequences found in this sample. The chain has TRBV4-1 and TRBJ2-7, with 10 positions matching TRBD1. The CDR3 spans 14 residues. Germline trimming cut 4 bases from V and 2 bases from J; bases unmatched to any gene: 2. CDR1 and CDR2 (germline): MGHRA, YSYEKL. The DNA for the CDR3 is TGCGCCAGCAGCCGGGACAGGGGCCCCTACGAGCAGTACTTC. It is translated as CASSRDRGPYEQYF.

This clone was counted between two and nine times. The chain carries TRBV29-1 and TRBJ2-7, with D unresolved. The CDR3 is 13 amino acids. V lost 4 bases to trimming and J lost 6 bases, with 16 bases between them. Germline V CDR1 and CDR2: SQVTM, ANQGSEA. As DNA, the CDR3 is TGCAGCGTTGGGGCCGGTTTCTCGGGCGAGCAGTACTTC. Its protein is CSVGAGFSGEQYF.

The V gene is TRBV25-1, the J gene TRBJ1-2; TRBD1 matches 8 bases. This CDR3 is 17 amino acids long. With V trimmed by 2 bases and J by 2 bases, 10 bases remained unmatched. CDR1 and CDR2 from the germline V gene are MGHDK and SYGVNS. CDR3 residues: CASSEPRTTGVNYGYTF. The CDR3 coding sequence is TGTGCCAGCAGTGAACCCCGAACGACAGGGGTCAACTATGGCTACACCTTC.

The DNA of the CDR3 is TGCAGCGTTGTCCCCGGGACTAGCGCTAAAGAGACCCAGTACTTC. Translating gives CSVVPGTSAKETQYF. The rearrangement links TRBV29-1 to TRBJ2-5; TRBD2 aligns across 10 bases. Germline V gene data show CDR1 as SQVTM and CDR2 as ANQGSEA. The CDR3 consists of 15 residues. V was clipped by 4 bases and J by 3 bases; unmatched bases: 8.

This clone was seen a few times. This chain joins TRBV6-6 and TRBJ1-1; no reliable D call. Trimming removed 6 bases from V and 7 bases from J, with 9 bases in between. The CDR3 totals 11 residues. CDR1 and CDR2 (germline): MNHNY, SVGAGI (reference sequence). CDR3 nucleotides: TGTGCCAGCAGCCCCGAGGGTGAAGCTTTCTTT. Protein sequence: CASSPEGEAFF.

The chain is built from TRBV27 and TRBJ2-3, with 7 nucleotides matching TRBD2. The ends lost 5 bases at V and 4 bases at J; junction bases unmatched: 3. Germline loops: CDR1 MNHEY, CDR2 SMNVEV (reference sequence). The CDR3 runs 13 residues. CDR3 amino acids: CASSPAGADTQYF. The CDR3 bases are TGTGCCAGCAGTCCCGCGGGGGCAGATACGCAGTATTTT.

This clone was picked up a small number of times. The chain recombines TRBV23-1 with TRBJ1-1, with a possible D match to TRBD1 (5 bases). TRBV23-1 is marked as an open reading frame, function uncertain. The V end lost 5 bases, the J end lost 10 bases, and 26 bases lay between the germline ends. This CDR3 region has 16 residues. The CDR3 nucleotides are TGCGCCAGCAGTTTCCGGGACTGTTGTTCCCGGGGGTCAGCTTTCTTT. It yields the protein CASSFRDCCSRGSAFF.

The gene calls are TRBV29-1 and TRBJ1-4; TRBD1 matches at 8 bases. The CDR3 totals 12 residues. Germline lookup yields CDR1 SQVTM and CDR2 ANQGSEA. CDR3 in amino acids: CGYRGMNEKLFF. The CDR3 DNA is TGCGGATACAGGGGGATGAATGAAAAACTGTTTTTT.

In its sample, this clone was seen a few times. The gene calls are TRBV27 and TRBJ2-7; 7 nucleotides align to TRBD1. Germline V gene data show CDR1 as MNHEY and CDR2 as SMNVEV (reference sequence). The length of the CDR3 is 14 residues. The V segment lost 0 bases and the J segment 4 bases; nucleotides outside the gene matches: 3. DNA for the CDR3: TGTGCCAGCAGTTTATCAGGGGGCGTTTACGAGCAGTACTTC. It specifies CASSLSGGVYEQYF.